This T cell receptor beta chain comes out of a study of blood T cell repertoires in COVID-19. Background on the study: T cells, B-cell-depleted T cells, or PBMCs provided the cDNA or gDNA that served as material.

The CDR3 loop spans 15 amino acids. The V gene lost 1 base and the J gene lost 7 bases, with 13 bases spanning the gap. Looked up from germline, CDR1 is SGHTA and CDR2 is FQGNSA. Authors' data handling: Scientists estimated how many nucleated cells there were by amplifying reference gene primers. Generated by immunoSEQ multiplex PCR, the TCRdb table keeps only in-frame clones and is missing some. D and trimming come from the DNA, and the V and J calls and clone size come from that table. The profile shows fewer than 350,000 clones, about 90% of them singletons. This clone was seen once. Enrollees, about 18 to 89 years old, lived in around 23 US areas.

The specimen sequenced was PBMCs or T cells enriched from blood (not recorded which). The genes are TRBV7-2 and TRBJ2-2; a possible D gene is TRBD1 (5 bases). The receptor's source is a woman under 40 who had been exposed to COVID-19. In DNA, the CDR3 is TGTGCCAGCAGCTTAGGAAGCAGGGCTGACGGGGAGCTGTTTTTT. Protein: CASSLGSRADGELFF.